In its sample, the clone carrying this T cell receptor (beta chain) was seen once. This record belongs to a study of a mutant IDH1 vaccine in newly diagnosed glioma. On the study more broadly: Every participant had undergone radiotherapy, temozolomide, or both before, and most underwent both.

The CDR3 is 13 amino acids. Trimming stripped 1 base from V and 7 bases from J, with 11 bases between. Per germline, CDR1 SGHDN and CDR2 FVKESK. This sample's time point: baseline, week 1 (first vaccination visit). Specified treatment: pre-vaccination baseline after standard-of-care therapy. Sequencing was performed with immunoSEQ multiplex PCR; in TCRdb, only in-frame clones are kept and a portion is missing. This table has about 92,000 clones, about 83% appearing once. The chain combines TRBV14 with TRBJ2-7; D gene unclear. The sample in question was PBMCs, obtained from a glioma patient treated with radiotherapy, temozolomide or both. This receptor was obtained from a woman aged 50 to 60 with glioma. The CDR3 loop is CASSQVGNREQYF. CDR3 sequence (DNA): TGTGCCAGCAGCCAAGTGGGAAATCGAGAGCAGTACTTC.